The next 24 T cell receptor beta chains were all read from a single sample in a study of T cell responses to AZD1222 COVID-19 vaccine. Measured with immunoSEQ multiplex PCR; TCRdb has only the in-frame clones, and not every one. Of 130,000 to 150,000 clones listed, 90% to 95% are singletons. The material sequenced was peripheral blood, taken 28 days after the second AZD1222 dose. These receptors were taken from an adult who received the AZD1222 COVID-19 vaccine.

The CDR3 here is CATSALGLAGPDTQYF. The CDR3 DNA follows: TGTGCCACCAGTGCCCTGGGACTAGCGGGACCAGATACGCAGTATTTT. This rearrangement joins TRBV24-1 to TRBJ2-3; TRBD2 matches 13 bases. Losses at the gene ends were 5 bases for V and 4 bases for J; bases not matched to a gene: 5. This CDR3 spans 16 amino acids. Germline V lookup: CDR1 KGHDR, CDR2 SFDVKD.

The chain has TRBV6-5 and TRBJ2-1; 11 positions agree with TRBD2. CDR1 and CDR2 (germline): MNHEY, SVGAGI. The trim removed 6 bases at V and 5 bases at J, leaving 6 bases unmatched. This CDR3 spans 15 amino acids. The CDR3 loop is CASSLAGGPNNEQFF. In DNA form, the CDR3 reads TGTGCCAGCAGCTTAGCGGGAGGGCCAAACAATGAGCAGTTCTTC.

The genes are TRBV5-1 and TRBJ2-5, with 10 bases lining up with TRBD2. Germline CDR1 and CDR2: SGHRS and YFSETQ. Germline trimming cut 0 bases from V and 2 bases from J; bases unmatched to any gene: 10. The CDR3 spans 18 residues. CDR3 amino acids: CASSLDSAGGPRQETQYF. The CDR3 DNA is TGCGCCAGCAGCTTGGACTCAGCGGGGGGGCCAAGACAAGAGACCCAGTACTTC.

The rearrangement uses TRBV10-3 and TRBJ1-3; TRBD1 is a possible D gene (5 bases). V dropped 6 bases and J dropped 0 bases, with 15 bases sitting between them. CDR1 and CDR2 (germline): ENHRY, SYGVKD. The CDR3 is made up of 16 amino acids. Here the CDR3 reads CAISPTEIHSGNTIYF. As DNA, the CDR3 is TGTGCCATCAGCCCGACAGAAATCCACTCTGGAAACACCATATATTTT.

This chain joins TRBV18 and TRBJ2-7; TRBD2 agrees at 11 bases. In germline, CDR1 is KGHSH, CDR2 LQKENI. V lost 3 bases and J lost 4; bases outside the gene matches: 2. The CDR3 loop spans 14 amino acids. Here the CDR3 reads CASSPGLAVYEQYF. The CDR3 coding sequence is TGTGCCAGCTCACCGGGACTAGCGGTTTACGAGCAGTACTTC.

This sequence joins TRBV10-2 and TRBJ2-5, with 13 bases matching TRBD2. Per germline, CDR1 WSHSY and CDR2 SAAADI. This CDR3 is 14 amino acids long. J gave up 5 bases and V 8 bases, and 5 bases lay outside the gene matches. The CDR3 DNA reads TGCGCCAGCCGCCCGACTAGCGGGGGGGAGACCCAGTACTTC. Translation gives CASRPTSGGETQYF.

CDR3 loop: CASRPLSTDTQYF. The DNA for the CDR3 is TGTGCCAGCAGACCTCTTTCCACAGATACGCAGTATTTT. V is TRBV7-2 and J is TRBJ2-3, with unresolved D. Looked up from germline, CDR1 is SGHTA and CDR2 is FQGNSA. This CDR3 spans 13 amino acids. V lost 6 bases and J 2 bases, leaving 9 bases between the germline ends.

The chain is built from TRBV10-3 and TRBJ2-2, with 8 bases identical to TRBD2. The CDR3 has 16 residues. Germline V lookup: CDR1 ENHRY, CDR2 SYGVKD. With V trimmed by 11 bases and J by 3 bases, 14 bases remained unmatched. CDR3 region: CAVLRVGRGDTGELFF. Here the CDR3 DNA reads TGTGCCGTCCTTAGGGTCGGGAGGGGAGACACCGGGGAGCTGTTTTTT.

This rearrangement joins TRBV9 to TRBJ1-2; 9 nucleotides align to TRBD1. The CDR3 runs to 14 residues. The germline CDR1 and CDR2 sequences are SGDLS and YYNGEE. V lost 3 bases, J lost 4 bases, and 4 bases stayed unmatched. CDR3 DNA sequence: TGTGCCAGCAGCGAGGGACAGGGTCCCTATGGCTACACCTTC. Translated: CASSEGQGPYGYTF.

The gene calls are TRBV11-2 and TRBJ2-5, with D maybe TRBD1 (5 bases). The CDR3 contains 15 residues. Germline V lookup: CDR1 SGHAT, CDR2 FQNNGV. V was pared by 1 base and J by 2 bases, with 11 bases between. The CDR3 region is CASSLGPAGQETQYF. DNA of the CDR3: TGTGCCAGCAGCTTAGGCCCGGCAGGGCAAGAGACCCAGTACTTC.

This rearrangement joins TRBV2 to TRBJ2-1, with TRBD2 matching over 8 bases. V was pared by 0 bases and J by 4 bases, with 2 bases of the junction left unmatched. The CDR3 contains 15 residues. Germline V gene sequence: CDR1 SNHLY, CDR2 FYNNEI. The CDR3 spells CASSEASGGYNEQFF. As DNA, the CDR3 is TGTGCCAGCAGTGAAGCGTCGGGGGGGTACAATGAGCAGTTCTTC.

V and J are TRBV12-5 and TRBJ1-2; possible D gene TRBD1, 5 bases. CDR1 is LGHNT and CDR2 is FRNRAP in the germline V gene. The CDR3 sequence is 18 residues long. V shed 0 bases and J shed 6 bases, with 23 bases lying between them. CDR3 region: CASGLVLSGTGGKDGYTF. DNA for the CDR3: TGTGCTAGTGGTTTGGTACTGTCGGGCACGGGGGGGAAGGATGGCTACACCTTC. The entire variable domain, with the rest obtained from reference TRBV12-5 and TRBJ1-2, is as follows: DARVTQTPRHKVTEMGQEVTMRCQPILGHNTVFWYRQTMMQGLELLAYFRNRAPLDDSGMPKDRFSAEMPDATLATLKIQPSEPRDSAVYFCASGLVLSGTGGKDGYTFGSGTRLTVV.

In this sample, this clone turned up a few times. The chain recombines TRBV7-9 with TRBJ2-1; D possibly uses TRBD1 or TRBD2 (5 bases each). The CDR3 totals 11 residues. The germline gives CDR1 SEHNR, CDR2 FQNEAQ (reference sequence). V shed 11 bases and J shed 5 bases, with 10 bases lying between them. The CDR3 region has the DNA TGTGCCTACCAGGGACACAATGAGCAGTTCTTC. Residues: CAYQGHNEQFF.

This sequence joins TRBV19 and TRBJ2-2; D gene uncertain. The CDR3 sequence is 14 residues long. V dropped 1 base and J dropped 7 bases, with 10 bases sitting between them. Germline V gives CDR1 LNHDA, CDR2 SQIVND (reference sequence). CDR3 DNA: TGTGCCAGTAGTATAGGACTCCTGAACGGGGAGCTGTTTTTT. This encodes CASSIGLLNGELFF.

The chain has TRBV6-5 and TRBJ2-7, with TRBD2 as a possible D gene (5 bases). This CDR3 is 14 amino acids long. V lost 7 bases, J lost 6 bases, and 19 bases lay in between. Looked up from germline, CDR1 is MNHEY and CDR2 is SVGAGI. CDR3 in amino acids: CASKPGGRWPEQYF. CDR3 coding DNA: TGTGCCAGCAAACCGGGTGGGAGATGGCCCGAGCAGTACTTC.

The chain carries TRBV4-1 and TRBJ1-1, with D perhaps matching TRBD1 (6 bases). Germline V CDR1 and CDR2: MGHRA, YSYEKL. V gave up 2 bases and J gave up 4 bases, with 11 bases separating them. The CDR3 is made up of 14 amino acids. CDR3 residues: CASSQQQGLTEAFF. Written as DNA, the CDR3 is TGCGCCAGCAGCCAACAACAGGGCCTCACTGAAGCTTTCTTT.

The V gene is TRBV6-4, the J gene TRBJ1-1; 9 bases match TRBD1. The germline V gene has CDR1 MRHNA and CDR2 SNTAGT. The CDR3 runs to 14 residues. Trimming took 6 bases from V and 4 from J; bases not matched to a gene: 6. The CDR3 nucleotides are TGTGCCAGCAGAAGGGACAGGGTGGGCACTGAAGCTTTCTTT. It codes for CASRRDRVGTEAFF.

The chain carries TRBV20-1 and TRBJ1-1, with a tentative D call TRBD1 (6 bases). The CDR3 has 11 residues. Trimming removed 6 bases from V and 8 bases from J, with 13 bases in between. Germline CDR1 DFQATT, CDR2 SNEGSKA (reference sequence). The CDR3 DNA follows: TGCAGTGCCGAGAGAGGGGGGGAAGCTTTCTTT. Translation: CSAERGGEAFF.

The rearrangement links TRBV19 to TRBJ2-5; the match to TRBD1 covers 9 bases. Per the germline V gene, CDR1 is LNHDA and CDR2 is SQIVND (reference sequence). The CDR3 consists of 16 residues. V was clipped by 3 bases and J by 1 base; unmatched bases: 6. This CDR3 is CASSISRGQGQETQYF. In DNA, the CDR3 is TGTGCCAGTAGTATTTCGCGGGGACAGGGCCAAGAGACCCAGTACTTC.

J is TRBJ2-1 and V is TRBV10-3; the D gene is possibly TRBD2 (7 bases). CDR1 is ENHRY and CDR2 is SYGVKD in the germline V gene. V lost 6 bases to trimming and J lost 8 bases, with 17 bases between them. The CDR3 has 14 amino acids. CDR3 nucleotide sequence: TGTGCCATCAGCGGCTGGCGGGGGCAAGATGAGCAGTTCTTC. Its protein is CAISGWRGQDEQFF.

This clone was found once. The chain is built from TRBV14 and TRBJ1-2; D not certain. The V gene's germline CDR1 is SGHDN and CDR2 FVKESK. This CDR3 has 15 residues. V lost 0 bases and J 5 bases, leaving 13 bases between the germline ends. In DNA, the CDR3 is TGTGCCAGCAGCCAAGATCTGGGGTTCATTTATGGCTACACCTTC. This encodes CASSQDLGFIYGYTF.

The genes are TRBV7-9 and TRBJ1-1; 9 bases agree with TRBD1. J was trimmed by 0 bases and V by 3 bases; bases with no gene match: 8. Germline V gene lookup returns CDR1 SEHNR and CDR2 FQNEAQ (reference sequence). This CDR3 has 17 residues. The CDR3 nucleotides read TGTGCCAGCAGCTTGGTGGGGACAGGGTACATGAACACTGAAGCTTTCTTT. The encoded protein is CASSLVGTGYMNTEAFF.

This clone was seen only once. V is TRBV3-1 (or the pseudogene TRBV3-2) and J is TRBJ1-1; TRBD1 matches at 10 bases. The ends lost 3 bases at V and 5 bases at J; junction bases unmatched: 6. The CDR3 contains 15 residues. The V gene's germline CDR1 is LGHDT and CDR2 YNNKEL (reference sequence). This chain's CDR3 is CASSHTGTGVTEAFF. The CDR3 DNA follows: TGTGCCAGCAGCCACACCGGGACAGGGGTTACTGAAGCTTTCTTT.

This rearrangement joins TRBV6-5 to TRBJ1-2; D unclear. Per the germline V gene, CDR1 is MNHEY and CDR2 is SVGAGI. The CDR3 has 13 residues. V shed 4 bases and J shed 8 bases, with 14 bases lying between them. The CDR3 protein is CASSSASAGGYTF. The CDR3 bases are TGTGCCAGCAGTTCCGCTTCGGCGGGGGGCTACACCTTC.